These 3 T cell receptor beta chains originate from one sample sequenced in a study of shared clonotypes between healthy human individuals. Produced via immunoSEQ multiplex PCR; TCRdb's table is partial and in-frame only. The sample has some 790,000 clones, roughly 72% seen once. Sequencing was done on a sample of memory CD4+ T cells sorted from blood. The subset denotes: CD45RA-negative fraction. Source of these receptors: a woman in her twenties or thirties in good health.

The rearrangement links TRBV10-3 to TRBJ2-1; D is undetermined. Trimming removed 4 bases at V and 5 bases at J, with 15 bases between. The CDR3 extends over 15 amino acids. Germline V gene lookup returns CDR1 ENHRY and CDR2 SYGVKD. The CDR3 sequence: CAISGAPLNDNEQFF. As DNA, the CDR3 is TGTGCCATCAGTGGGGCTCCACTAAACGACAATGAGCAGTTCTTC.

The rearrangement joins TRBV4-2 to TRBJ1-5; D remains ambiguous. Germline V gene lookup returns CDR1 LGHNA and CDR2 YNFKEQ. V was trimmed by 0 bases and J by 4 bases, leaving 10 bases between them. The CDR3 runs to 15 residues. CDR3 in DNA: TGTGCCAGCAGCCAAGATACCACAGTAAATCAGCCCCAGCATTTT. Protein: CASSQDTTVNQPQHF.

There are a few counts of this clone. The gene calls are TRBV5-5 and TRBJ2-3, with D hard to call. The V and J ends lost 2 bases and 2 bases respectively, with 6 bases between them. CDR3 length: 13 residues. Germline V lookup: CDR1 SGHKS, CDR2 YYEKEE (reference sequence). CDR3 region: CASSLSPTDTQYF. The CDR3 coding sequence is TGTGCCAGCAGCTTAAGCCCCACAGATACGCAGTATTTT.